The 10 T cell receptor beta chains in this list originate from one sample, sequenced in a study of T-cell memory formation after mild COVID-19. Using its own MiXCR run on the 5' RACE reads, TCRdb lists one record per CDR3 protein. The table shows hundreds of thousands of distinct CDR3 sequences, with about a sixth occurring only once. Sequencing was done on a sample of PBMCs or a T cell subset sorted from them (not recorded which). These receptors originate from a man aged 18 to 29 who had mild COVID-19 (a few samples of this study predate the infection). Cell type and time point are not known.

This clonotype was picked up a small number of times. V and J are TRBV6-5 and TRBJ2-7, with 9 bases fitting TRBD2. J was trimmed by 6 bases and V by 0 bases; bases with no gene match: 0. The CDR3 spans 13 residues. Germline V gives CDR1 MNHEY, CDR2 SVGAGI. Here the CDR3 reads CASSYSRGGEQYF. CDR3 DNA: TGTGCCAGCAGTTACTCGCGGGGGGGCGAGCAGTACTTC.

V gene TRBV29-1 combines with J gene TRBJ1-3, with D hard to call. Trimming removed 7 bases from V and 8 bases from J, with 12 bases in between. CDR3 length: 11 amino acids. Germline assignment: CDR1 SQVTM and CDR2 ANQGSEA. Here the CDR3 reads CSASTGDTIYF. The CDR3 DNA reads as TGCAGCGCATCCACCGGGGACACCATATATTTT. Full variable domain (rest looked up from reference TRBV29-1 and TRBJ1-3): SAVISQKPSRDICQRGTSLTIQCQVDSQVTMMFWYRQQPGQSLTLIATANQGSEATYESGFVIDKFPISRPNLTFSTLTVSNMSPEDSSIYLCSASTGDTIYFGEGSWLTVV.

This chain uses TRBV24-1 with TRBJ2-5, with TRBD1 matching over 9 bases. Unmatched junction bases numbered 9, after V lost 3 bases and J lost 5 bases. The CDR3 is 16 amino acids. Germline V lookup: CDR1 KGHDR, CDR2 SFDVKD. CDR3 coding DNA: TGTGCCACCAGTGATAACCCAACAGGGGGCGGCGAGACCCAGTACTTC. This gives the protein CATSDNPTGGGETQYF.

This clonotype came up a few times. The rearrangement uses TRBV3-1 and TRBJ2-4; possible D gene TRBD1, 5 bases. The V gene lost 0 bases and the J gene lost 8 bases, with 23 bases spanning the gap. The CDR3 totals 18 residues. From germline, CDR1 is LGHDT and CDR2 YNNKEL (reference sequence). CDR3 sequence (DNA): TGTGCCAGCAGCCAAGAAGCAGCAAGGGGCGCAAGGTCTCACATTCAGTACTTC. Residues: CASSQEAARGARSHIQYF.

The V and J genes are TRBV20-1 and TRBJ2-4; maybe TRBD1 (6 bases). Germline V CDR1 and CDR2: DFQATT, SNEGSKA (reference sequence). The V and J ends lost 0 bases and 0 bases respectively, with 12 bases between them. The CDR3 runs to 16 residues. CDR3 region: CSARDGQGLAKNIQYF. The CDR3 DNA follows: TGCAGTGCTAGAGACGGCCAGGGGTTAGCCAAAAACATTCAGTACTTC.

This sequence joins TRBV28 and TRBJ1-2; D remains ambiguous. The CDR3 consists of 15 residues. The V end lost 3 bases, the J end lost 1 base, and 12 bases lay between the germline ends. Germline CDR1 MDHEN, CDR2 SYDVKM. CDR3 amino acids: CASSLGQRFNYGYTF. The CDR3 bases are TGTGCCAGCAGTTTGGGCCAGAGATTTAACTATGGCTACACCTTC.

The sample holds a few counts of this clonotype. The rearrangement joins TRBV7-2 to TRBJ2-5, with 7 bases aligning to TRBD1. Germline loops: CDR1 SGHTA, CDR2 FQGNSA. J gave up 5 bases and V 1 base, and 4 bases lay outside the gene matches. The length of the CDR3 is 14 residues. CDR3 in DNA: TGTGCCAGCAGCTTAGGGGGACAGAGGGAGACCCAGTACTTC. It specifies CASSLGGQRETQYF.

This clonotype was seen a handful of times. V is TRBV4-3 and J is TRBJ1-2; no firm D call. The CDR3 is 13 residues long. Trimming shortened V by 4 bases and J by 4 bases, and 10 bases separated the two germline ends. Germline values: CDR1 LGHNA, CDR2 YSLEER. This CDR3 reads CASSRKGIYGYTF. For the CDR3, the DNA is TGCGCCAGCAGCCGAAAGGGAATCTATGGCTACACCTTC.

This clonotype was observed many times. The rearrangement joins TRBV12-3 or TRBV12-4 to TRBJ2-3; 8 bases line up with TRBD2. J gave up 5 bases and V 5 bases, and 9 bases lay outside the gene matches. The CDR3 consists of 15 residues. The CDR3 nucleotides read TGTGCCAGCAGTCCAGTATTCGGGGGGGGAGATACGCAGTATTTT. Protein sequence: CASSPVFGGGDTQYF.

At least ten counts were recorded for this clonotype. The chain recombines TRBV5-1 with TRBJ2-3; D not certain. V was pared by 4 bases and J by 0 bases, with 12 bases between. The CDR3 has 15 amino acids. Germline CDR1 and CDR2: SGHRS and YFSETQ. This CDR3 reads CASSLERTSTDTQYF. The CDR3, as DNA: TGCGCCAGCAGCCTCGAGCGCACCAGCACAGATACGCAGTATTTT.